The T cell receptor (beta chain) described here comes from a study of cytomegalovirus exposure and HLA in healthy donors. The study's findings and limits: Reports state that TCR beta sequences accurately predicted most subjects' HLA-A and HLA-B alleles. Specificity for CMV antigens was confirmed in vitro for a few of the CMV-associated chains.

The PCR had 60 Vbeta and 13 Jbeta primers. Clones were sequenced by immunoSEQ multiplex PCR, and TCRdb holds only the in-frame ones, with some missing. In the table there are about 120,000 clones, about 70% of which are singletons. Germline V gives CDR1 WSHSY, CDR2 SAAADI. This CDR3 has 17 residues. Losses at the gene ends were 6 bases for V and 0 bases for J; bases not matched to a gene: 10. A remark on this clone: Antigen: not known.

This chain uses TRBV10-2 with TRBJ1-1; TRBD1 matches at 10 bases. The sequenced sample consisted of PBMCs. This TCR came from a human donor in good health. The CDR3 bases are TGCGCCAGCAGCGTCGGGACAGGGGAAGGCATGAACACTGAAGCTTTCTTT. Translation: CASSVGTGEGMNTEAFF.